The entry below describes one T cell receptor beta chain. The antigen is not known. Germline-derived CDR1 and CDR2 are SGDLS and YYNGEE. After removal of 0 bases from V and 5 bases from J, the junction contained 3 bases not matched to a gene. The CDR3 is 14 residues long. The data stem from a study of cytomegalovirus exposure and HLA in healthy donors. Study-level points and caveats: Many donors carried some public TCRs, although rarity characterized most TCR sequences. What a later analysis reportedly showed was that an Asian-associated ancestry cluster had fewer N-insertions than the approximately 700-donor mean. Associated with cytomegalovirus, according to the listing, were 150 to 200 TCR beta chains. Later on, an analysis found that several of the most significant clusters appeared to be linked to common viral pathogens, which included parvovirus B19.

Primers for the PCR totalled 60 Vbeta and 13 Jbeta. Data came from immunoSEQ multiplex PCR; TCRdb stores just in-frame clones and leaves some out. The sample includes fewer than 200,000 clones, roughly four fifths seen only once; the top ten take about 0.8%. This receptor was taken from a female donor in good health and CMV-seronegative. The chain combines TRBV9 with TRBJ1-1, with TRBD1 matching 8 bases. The sequenced sample was PBMCs. In DNA, the CDR3 is TGTGCCAGCAGCGTAGTTGACAGGGGTACTGAAGCTTTCTTT. Protein sequence: CASSVVDRGTEAFF.